This is a list of T cell receptor beta chains from one sample in a study of blood T cells in healthy people across ages. A single record per CDR3 protein comes from TCRdb applying MiXCR to the 5' RACE reads. This table holds 1.5 million to 2 million distinct CDR3 sequences, roughly 52% found once. Sequencing input: blood. The receptor source for this set is a woman aged 35 to 49 in good health. Each CDR3 is given with its conserved first and last residue. Fields, in order: V gene, J gene, clone size, D gene, CDR3 protein, CDR3 DNA. D genes are given only for firm matches. Clone sizes are given selectively: once, few, many, or a class where the clone is expanded.

TRBV9	TRBJ2-3	NA	NA	CASSVAGAITDTQYF	TGTGCCAGCAGCGTAGCGGGGGCTATCACAGATACGCAGTATTTT
TRBV12-3/TRBV12-4	TRBJ2-1	NA	TRBD1	CASSFGQGDGNEQFF	TGTGCCAGCAGTTTCGGACAGGGGGATGGAAATGAGCAGTTCTTC
TRBV7-2	TRBJ2-1	NA	TRBD2	CASSLKRGGGNEQFF	TGTGCCAGCAGCTTAAAGCGGGGGGGTGGCAATGAGCAGTTCTTC
TRBV20-1	TRBJ2-3	NA	TRBD2	CSARGLAGAYTDTQYF	TGCAGTGCTAGGGGACTAGCGGGGGCCTACACAGATACGCAGTATTTT
TRBV19	TRBJ2-1	NA	TRBD2	CASTGTSGGASPYNEQFF	TGTGCCAGTACCGGGACTAGCGGGGGGGCCTCCCCCTACAATGAGCAGTTCTTC
TRBV6-2/TRBV6-3	TRBJ2-1	NA	NA	CASSYTAGKSSYNEQFF	TGTGCCAGCAGTTACACCGCAGGGAAAAGCTCCTACAATGAGCAGTTCTTC
TRBV5-5	TRBJ1-5	NA	NA	CASSSHQGNQPQHF	TGTGCCAGCAGCTCCCATCAGGGAAATCAGCCCCAGCATTTT
TRBV28	TRBJ2-5	NA	TRBD1	CASSPYRQGETQYF	TGTGCCAGCAGTCCCTACCGACAGGGGGAGACCCAGTACTTC
TRBV3-1	TRBJ2-5	NA	NA	CASSQDWRAETQYF	TGTGCCAGCAGCCAAGATTGGCGTGCAGAGACCCAGTACTTC
TRBV3-1	TRBJ1-1	NA	NA	CASSQLGFTEAFF	TGTGCCAGCAGCCAACTGGGCTTCACTGAAGCTTTCTTT
TRBV7-2	TRBJ2-6	NA	TRBD2	CASSLVAGGMGGANVLTF	TGTGCCAGCAGCTTAGTCGCGGGGGGAATGGGGGGGGCCAACGTCCTGACTTTC
TRBV6-2/TRBV6-3	TRBJ2-5	few	TRBD1	CATGGTGGGKTQYF	TGTGCCACCGGAGGGACAGGGGGCGGAAAGACCCAGTACTTC
TRBV6-5	TRBJ2-1	NA	NA	CASSRTAGQYNEQFF	TGTGCCAGCAGTAGGACGGCGGGACAGTACAATGAGCAGTTCTTC
TRBV20-1	TRBJ2-5	NA	TRBD1	CSAGTDQETQYF	TGCAGTGCTGGGACAGATCAAGAGACCCAGTACTTC
TRBV5-1	TRBJ1-1	NA	NA	CASSFDPLQGIPGTEAFF	TGCGCCAGCAGCTTTGACCCACTACAGGGTATACCGGGCACTGAAGCTTTCTTT
TRBV4-2	TRBJ2-5	few	NA	CASSQEGFQDRQTQYF	TGTGCCAGCAGCCAAGAAGGGTTCCAGGATAGGCAGACCCAGTACTTC
TRBV6-5	TRBJ2-7	few	TRBD2	CASSPGTSYHEQYF	TGTGCCAGCAGCCCCGGGACTAGTTACCACGAGCAGTACTTC
TRBV20-1	TRBJ2-1	NA	NA	CSASASGSYNGQFF	TGCAGTGCTAGTGCGAGTGGCTCCTACAATGGGCAGTTCTTC
TRBV6-2/TRBV6-3	TRBJ1-6	NA	NA	CASSLPEGLSNSPLHF	TGTGCCAGCAGTCTCCCCGAGGGGTTGAGTAATTCACCCCTCCACTTT
TRBV29-1	TRBJ2-7	NA	NA	CSGLDSYEQYF	TGCAGCGGTTTAGACTCCTACGAGCAGTACTTC
TRBV7-2	TRBJ2-5	many	NA	CASSPGQTQETQYF	TGTGCCAGCAGCCCCGGACAGACGCAAGAGACCCAGTACTTC
TRBV6-1	TRBJ2-1	NA	NA	CASRRSAPAWGNELFF	TGTGCCAGCAGGAGGTCCGCGCCCGCCTGGGGCAATGAGCTGTTCTTC
TRBV12-3/TRBV12-4	TRBJ2-7	NA	NA	CASGRSEQYF	TGTGCCAGCGGAAGGTCCGAGCAGTACTTC
TRBV4-2	TRBJ1-1	few	TRBD1	CASSSTGQGGTEAFF	TGTGCCAGCAGCTCCACGGGACAGGGAGGGACTGAAGCTTTCTTT
TRBV7-9	TRBJ2-3	NA	NA	CASSPRIGQSSTDTQYF	TGTGCCAGCAGCCCGAGAATTGGACAGTCTAGCACAGATACGCAGTATTTT
TRBV20-1	TRBJ2-3	few	NA	CSASFRGTDTQYF	TGCAGTGCTAGCTTCCGAGGCACAGATACGCAGTATTTT
TRBV14	TRBJ1-6	NA	NA	CASSKDGMYNSPLHF	TGTGCCAGCAGCAAAGACGGGATGTATAATTCACCCCTCCACTTT
TRBV28	TRBJ1-2	NA	NA	CASSPGGWDYGYTF	TGTGCCAGCAGCCCGGGGGGCTGGGACTATGGCTACACCTTC
TRBV6-1	TRBJ1-2	NA	NA	CASSEWAVYGYTF	TGTGCCAGCAGTGAATGGGCAGTCTATGGCTACACCTTC
TRBV28	TRBJ2-7	NA	NA	CANPPQDKSSYEQYF	TGTGCCAACCCTCCCCAGGACAAGAGCTCCTACGAGCAGTACTTC
TRBV9	TRBJ2-1	NA	TRBD2	CASSVDPTSGGRRDEQFF	TGTGCCAGCAGCGTAGACCCTACTAGCGGGGGCCGTAGGGATGAGCAGTTCTTC
TRBV5-1	TRBJ2-7	NA	TRBD2	CASAGLAGSYEQYF	TGCGCCAGTGCCGGACTAGCGGGCTCCTACGAGCAGTACTTC
TRBV7-8	TRBJ2-3	NA	TRBD2	CASFPSGADTDTQYF	TGTGCCAGCTTCCCGAGCGGGGCGGACACAGATACGCAGTATTTT
TRBV5-1	TRBJ1-1	NA	NA	CASSFRTLGAEAFF	TGCGCCAGCAGCTTTCGCACCCTAGGGGCTGAAGCTTTCTTT
TRBV27	TRBJ1-2	few	NA	CASSLSMGPVDGYTF	TGTGCCAGCAGTTTATCAATGGGACCGGTTGATGGCTACACCTTC
TRBV7-2	TRBJ1-1	few	NA	CASSPIGEGAFF	TGTGCCAGCAGCCCGATAGGGGAGGGAGCTTTCTTT
TRBV4-1	TRBJ1-4	few	NA	CASSPLSGEREKLFF	TGCGCCAGCAGCCCCCTTTCGGGGGAGCGTGAAAAACTGTTTTTT
TRBV28	TRBJ2-3	NA	TRBD1	CASIGQATISDTQYF	TGTGCCAGCATTGGACAGGCGACAATATCAGATACGCAGTATTTT
TRBV5-1	TRBJ2-3	NA	NA	CASSLGVTRVDTQYF	TGCGCCAGCAGCTTGGGAGTTACTCGGGTAGATACGCAGTATTTT
TRBV28	TRBJ1-6	NA	TRBD1	CASRLGTVEPYNSPLHF	TGTGCCAGCAGGTTGGGGACAGTTGAACCCTACAATTCACCCCTCCACTTT
TRBV5-1	TRBJ1-2	NA	TRBD1	CASRPDRVEGYTF	TGCGCCAGCAGACCCGACAGGGTAGAAGGCTACACCTTC
TRBV7-2	TRBJ2-5	few	TRBD2	CASISTSGGVETQYF	TGTGCCAGCATCTCGACTAGCGGGGGTGTTGAGACCCAGTACTTC
TRBV7-8	TRBJ2-7	few	NA	CASSLAANEQYF	TGTGCCAGCAGCTTAGCTGCGAACGAGCAGTACTTC
TRBV12-3/TRBV12-4	TRBJ2-1	NA	NA	CASSSGLSEQFF	TGTGCCAGCAGTTCCGGACTGAGCGAGCAGTTCTTC
TRBV12-3/TRBV12-4	TRBJ2-5	NA	TRBD2	CASSSQPGLARSQETQYF	TGTGCCAGCAGTTCGCAGCCTGGACTAGCGCGCAGCCAAGAGACCCAGTACTTC
TRBV4-3	TRBJ1-2	NA	NA	CASSQDSGMEYGYTF	TGCGCCAGCAGCCAAGATTCAGGGATGGAGTATGGCTACACCTTC
TRBV29-1	TRBJ2-1	NA	TRBD1	CSVEARTGGYNEQFF	TGCAGCGTTGAAGCTAGGACAGGGGGGTACAATGAGCAGTTCTTC
TRBV15	TRBJ2-1	NA	TRBD1	CATSKGQTYNEQFF	TGTGCCACCAGCAAGGGACAGACCTACAATGAGCAGTTCTTC
TRBV2	TRBJ2-1	NA	NA	CASKDGPSYNEQFF	TGTGCCAGCAAAGACGGCCCTTCCTACAATGAGCAGTTCTTC
TRBV15	TRBJ2-5	few	NA	CATSREATRRRETQYF	TGTGCCACCAGCAGAGAAGCTACGAGGCGCCGGGAGACCCAGTACTTC
TRBV20-1	TRBJ2-4	few	NA	CSATIGGSKNIQYF	TGCAGTGCCACCATCGGGGGTTCTAAAAACATTCAGTACTTC
TRBV9	TRBJ1-6	NA	TRBD1	CASSEGQGIYDSPLHF	TGTGCCAGCAGCGAGGGACAGGGAATATATGATTCACCCCTCCACTTT
TRBV9	TRBJ2-4	few	TRBD2	CASSVGSGGYIQYF	TGTGCCAGCAGCGTAGGTAGCGGGGGGTACATTCAGTACTTC
TRBV28	TRBJ2-7	few	NA	CASGTGIYEQYF	TGTGCCAGCGGAACAGGGATTTACGAGCAGTACTTC
TRBV21-1	TRBJ1-1	NA	NA	CASSKRMNTEAFF	TGTGCCAGCAGCAAACGGATGAACACTGAAGCTTTCTTT